Below are 5 T cell receptor beta chains sequenced from a single sample in a study of shared clonotypes between healthy human individuals. The method was immunoSEQ multiplex PCR; TCRdb's version includes in-frame clones alone and lacks a portion of them. The sample includes 650,000 to 800,000 clones, 92% of them seen just once. CD45RO-negative CD8 cells positively selected for CCR7 made up the naive population, which excluded terminally differentiated effector memory CD45RA+ cells. The sequenced sample consisted of naive CD8+ T cells sorted from blood. These TCRs come from a young man in good health.

The J gene is TRBJ1-4, the V gene TRBV4-1; D remains unclear. V shed 0 bases and J shed 5 bases, with 13 bases lying between them. CDR1 MGHRA and CDR2 YSYEKL come from the germline V gene. This CDR3 is 16 amino acids long. CDR3 DNA: TGCGCCAGCAGCCAAGATAGTAAGGGCGCGAATGAAAAACTGTTTTTT. This sequence encodes CASSQDSKGANEKLFF.

The chain employs TRBV7-8 and TRBJ2-1; D not resolved. Trimming removed 1 base from V and 8 bases from J, with 6 bases in between. The germline V gene has CDR1 SGHVS and CDR2 FQNEAQ. The CDR3 has 12 residues. As DNA, the CDR3 is TGTGCCAGCAGCTTAGAGCTCCATGAGCAGTTCTTC. It codes for CASSLELHEQFF.

The CDR3 region has the DNA TGTGCCAGCAGTGCTCCGGGACGTTGGAACACTGAAGCTTTCTTT. Its protein product is CASSAPGRWNTEAFF. The V and J genes are TRBV27 and TRBJ1-1, with TRBD1 as a possible D gene (5 bases). Germline V gene data show CDR1 as MNHEY and CDR2 as SMNVEV (reference sequence). V lost 5 bases and J 1 base, leaving 14 bases between the germline ends. The length of the CDR3 is 15 residues.

The chain joins TRBV7-9 to TRBJ2-5; 7 bases agree with TRBD2. CDR1 SEHNR and CDR2 FQNEAQ come from the germline V gene (reference sequence). The length of the CDR3 is 14 residues. After removal of 6 bases from V and 0 bases from J, the junction contained 4 bases not matched to a gene. The CDR3 region is CASRTGGYQETQYF. DNA of the CDR3: TGTGCCAGCAGGACCGGGGGGTACCAAGAGACCCAGTACTTC.

The chain recombines TRBV27 with TRBJ2-7, with a possible D match to TRBD2 (5 bases). CDR1 and CDR2 from the germline V gene are MNHEY and SMNVEV (reference sequence). Trimming left V 4 bases short and J 0 bases short, with 19 bases between. This CDR3 comprises 17 residues. Here the CDR3 reads CASSSLGEGSSSYEQYF. DNA of the CDR3: TGTGCCAGCAGTTCTCTGGGAGAAGGATCAAGCTCCTACGAGCAGTACTTC.